Listed here are 8 T cell receptor beta chains from one sample, sequenced in a study of naive and memory T cell subsets. The beta constant-region primer was an equimolar mix of two oligonucleotides covering TRBC1 and TRBC2. TCRdb called the UMI-ligation and nested PCR reads again in MiXCR, with one record for every CDR3 protein. The table records 130,000 to 150,000 distinct CDR3 sequences, more than 15% of them present only once. Sequencing input: naive CD4+ T cells from blood. These receptors were taken from a human donor in good health.

Only a few counts were recorded for this clonotype. The chain is built from TRBV7-9 and TRBJ2-7, with 11 nucleotides matching TRBD1. Looked up from germline, CDR1 is SEHNR and CDR2 is FQNEAQ (reference sequence). J was trimmed by 3 bases and V by 7 bases; bases with no gene match: 8. The CDR3 totals 15 residues. The CDR3 region is CASNLGQGAYYEQYF. CDR3 DNA: TGTGCCAGCAACCTCGGACAGGGGGCTTACTACGAGCAGTACTTC.

The genes are TRBV20-1 and TRBJ1-5; D not certain. The CDR3 loop spans 17 amino acids. V was pared by 0 bases and J by 2 bases, with 17 bases between. Per germline, CDR1 DFQATT and CDR2 SNEGSKA (reference sequence). The CDR3 DNA follows: TGCAGTGCTAGAGATTTGGCCGGCCCTGGAGGCAATCAGCCCCAGCATTTT. It yields the protein CSARDLAGPGGNQPQHF.

This clonotype has more than one count but fewer than ten. The CDR3 is CASSSYQGGGETQYF. The DNA of the CDR3 is TGTGCCAGCAGTTCGTATCAGGGCGGGGGAGAGACCCAGTACTTC. The chain is built from TRBV27 and TRBJ2-5; 7 nucleotides agree with TRBD2. CDR3 length: 15 amino acids. The trim removed 4 bases at V and 4 bases at J, leaving 9 bases unmatched. Germline CDR1 reads MNHEY; CDR2 reads SMNVEV (reference sequence).

The CDR3 coding sequence is TGTGCCAGCTCACCAAAAGTTAGGCCACCGAACACCGGGGAGCTGTTTTTT. As protein: CASSPKVRPPNTGELFF. This sequence joins TRBV18 and TRBJ2-2; D not resolved. Germline V gene data show CDR1 as KGHSH and CDR2 as LQKENI. This CDR3 spans 17 amino acids. The germline V and J ends were trimmed by 2 bases and 0 bases, with 13 bases remaining between them.

This chain uses TRBV29-1 with TRBJ1-5, with 11 bases fitting TRBD1. Per germline, CDR1 SQVTM and CDR2 ANQGSEA. This CDR3 contains 13 residues. J gave up 6 bases and V 7 bases, and 5 bases lay outside the gene matches. CDR3 nucleotides: TGCAGCGCAAGGACAGGGGGCGGTCAGCCCCAGCATTTT. Translation: CSARTGGGQPQHF.

The chain recombines TRBV5-1 with TRBJ1-6, with 9 bases lining up with TRBD1. V dropped 3 bases and J dropped 14; count of bases not matched to a gene: 6. Germline CDR1 reads SGHRS; CDR2 reads YFSETQ. The CDR3 covers 13 residues. In DNA, the CDR3 is TGCGCCAGCAGCTCCGGGACAGGGCTCACCCTCCACTTT. It specifies CASSSGTGLTLHF. Drawing the rest from reference TRBV5-1 and TRBJ1-6, the complete variable domain is KAGVTQTPRYLIKTRGQQVTLSCSPISGHRSVSWYQQTPGQGLQFLFEYFSETQRNKGNFPGRFSGRQFSNSRSEMNVSTLELGDSALYLCASSSGTGLTLHFGNGTRLTVT.

This chain connects TRBV5-4 to TRBJ2-3; no firm D call. There are 13 residues in the CDR3. Per germline, CDR1 SGHNT and CDR2 YYREEE (reference sequence). The V gene lost 3 bases and the J gene lost 6 bases, with 11 bases spanning the gap. The CDR3 DNA reads as TGTGCCAGCAGCTCACCAGTGATGGATACGCAGTATTTT. Translation gives CASSSPVMDTQYF. Using reference TRBV5-4 and TRBJ2-3 for the parts outside the CDR3, the full variable domain is ETGVTQSPTHLIKTRGQQVTLRCSSQSGHNTVSWYQQALGQGPQFIFQYYREEENGRGNFPPRFSGLQFPNYSSELNVNALELDDSALYLCASSSPVMDTQYFGPGTRLTVL.

At least ten counts were recorded for this clonotype. The chain links TRBV28 to TRBJ2-1, with 13 bases lining up with TRBD2. The CDR3 is 15 amino acids. The ends lost 2 bases at V and 6 bases at J; junction bases unmatched: 1. The germline CDR1 and CDR2 sequences are MDHEN and SYDVKM. DNA for the CDR3: TGTGCCAGCAGTTTAGGACTAGCGGGAGTCAATGAGCAGTTCTTC. Translated: CASSLGLAGVNEQFF.